This TCR beta chain appears in the sequencing data of a study of CD8+ T cells in alopecia areata. The wider study: Severity among treated patients was scored by the percentage of scalp area affected. Whole-study results and caveats: While patients received tofacitinib, many expanded lesional clones remained present in scalp and blood. Greater clonality was observed in lesional scalp samples, especially alopecia totalis/universalis, versus normal scalp. Expanded CD8+ clones among the top 100, and scalp clonality, were significantly decreased by tofacitinib.

As to this clone: Antigen unknown.

Extraction of RNA preceded its reverse transcription into cDNA, which served as the sequencing template. Some clones are missing from TCRdb's copy, which holds only in-frame ones; the method was immunoSEQ multiplex PCR. This table has 150,000 to 200,000 clones, around 58% appearing once. Treatment in this sample: oral pan-JAK inhibitor, 5-10 mg twice daily. The sequences come from CD4+ T cells sorted from blood, collected at approximately week 60, from a patient treated with tofacitinib. This clonotype was sampled from a human donor with alopecia areata.

The CDR3 loop is CASSVEAGRYNEQFF. CDR3 coding DNA: TGTGCCAGCAGCGTAGAGGCGGGGCGGTACAATGAGCAGTTCTTC. The chain links TRBV9 to TRBJ2-1; TRBD2 might be the D (6 bases). Trimming pared 0 bases from V and 4 bases from J, leaving 11 bases between. Germline loops: CDR1 SGDLS, CDR2 YYNGEE. The CDR3 has 15 residues.